Here is one T cell receptor beta chain with its context. Which antigen it targets is not known. Base qualities are not recorded, but no much larger clone differs from it by a single base. The entry originates in a study of beta chain features in type 1 diabetes (dated by TCRdb to 2016 to 2018). Background for the entire study: Mean age, gender distribution, total cell number and subset yield did not differ between patients and healthy donors. Regulatory and stem cell-like memory subsets were obtained from only 8 patients and roughly 8 healthy donors, while naive and central memory subsets were obtained from all 28 donors. Across all samples, some 100,000,000 sorted cells were examined, and cell number per subset correlated strongly with RNA yield. In the study, recently diagnosed type 1 diabetes patients and matched healthy donors were compared on the TCRB repertoires of their sorted circulating CD4+ T cell subsets.

V is cut back by 5 bases and J by 0 bases, with 1 base in the junction unmatched. In the germline V gene (reference sequence), CDR1 corresponds to MNHEY and CDR2 to SMNVEV. The CDR3 runs 15 amino acids, cysteine and phenylalanine included. The CDR3 DNA has 45 bases and is translated from base 1. The entire isolated RNA was reverse transcribed using the High Capacity cDNA Reverse Transcription Kit, and thus expressed TCRB transcripts were sequenced. Deep immunoSEQ sequencing was applied to naive, central memory and regulatory T cell samples, giving an average of around 4 million total reads per sample. Sorted cells were lysed in RLT buffer, and RNA was extracted using DNase-treated RNeasy Micro or Mini kits according to cell number. Each cell subset was processed on its own to prevent cross-contamination, while patient and healthy donor samples were processed together. The immunoSEQ multiplex PCR was used to amplify TCRB sequences from cDNA, generating 87-bp fragments that spanned the CDR3 region. Sequencing of the amplicons was performed on the Illumina HiSeq platform. In the original analysis: PCR bias was corrected computationally using synthetic template baselines, and reads within Hamming distance 2 were collapsed, with unmergeable singletons discarded. Reads were aligned against IMGT to assign V, D and J genes, CDR3 length and insertions or deletions at six rearrangement sites. Within each subset, clonotype counts were normalized to sorted cell number, after which true diversity and Gini coefficients were computed with the tcR R package. The overlap coefficient, calculated on TCRB nucleotide sequences, was used to quantify repertoire sharing. Out-of-frame TCRB sequences from naive cells were analyzed to stand in for the pre-selection repertoire. TCRdb's version of the immuneACCESS table is confined to in-frame rearrangements and falls short of the full clone set. An unresolved V gene accounts for under half of the shortfall where checked; the remainder is of unknown origin. V, J and clone size reflect that table, while D and trimming were determined from the DNA. The sample includes about 330,000 clones, with approximately 11% observed a single time. The biggest ten clones account for approximately 0.016% of the sample.

Each donor gave one peripheral blood draw, averaging roughly 120 mL, which was collected into heparinised tubes. Naive, central memory, regulatory and stem cell-like memory CD4+ T cells were sorted on a BD FACSAria II using a panel including CD45RO, CCR7, CD25, CD127, CD95 and CD27. Every sorted population had a purity above 95%. Right away, PBMCs were isolated by Lymphoprep density gradient centrifugation and were stained directly, with no culture step. So that batch effects would be minimized, each experiment stained and sorted samples in pairs, pairing one healthy donor with one patient. Broader findings and caveats from the paper: Patients with type 1 diabetes made fewer insertions and deleted more nucleotides at VDJ recombination sites, implying thymic rearrangement abnormalities. Naive, central memory and regulatory TCRB repertoires appeared to be more similar among patients than among healthy donors. Shorter templates might have been favored by PCR, but patient and control samples were amplified and corrected together, so both groups would have been affected equally by any skew. In all four CD4+ subsets, TCRB CDR3 length was moderately but significantly shorter in type 1 diabetes patients. Because small numbers of individuals were included in the HLA sub-analyses, any influence of HLA type on TCRB rearrangement was left unresolved. Because cDNA was sequenced instead of genomic DNA, highly expressing activated cells could be over-represented, though the groups showed no difference in activation or CD3 levels.

The sample was naive CD4+ T cells from blood. This specimen's cell subset or site label, per the study, means: true naive CD4+ T cells. This sequence was found in a woman in her thirties in good health. The chain links TRBV27 with TRBJ2-1, with 10 central nucleotides matching TRBD2. The CDR3 reads CASSLAGASYNEQFF. The DNA is as follows: TGTGCCAGCAGTCTAGCGGGGGCCTCCTACAATGAGCAGTTCTTC.